This T cell receptor (beta chain) came from a study of cytomegalovirus exposure and HLA in healthy donors (dated by TCRdb to between 2016 and 2019). As for the study more broadly: In an earlier analysis of roughly 590 of the donors, 276 Gb of sequence data and 90 million to 130 million unique TCR beta sequences from 150 million to 200 million T cells were reported. An early release that covered more than 550 HLA-typed donors contained approximately 300 gigabases of sequencing data and some 87 million unique TCR sequences. Of the 350 to 450 genotyped donors, approximately 81% were placed in the genetic ancestry cluster associated with self-reported Caucasian donors. The study aimed to test whether cataloging public T cell receptors could reveal signatures of past pathogen exposure. The study profiled the T cell repertoires of fewer than 850 subjects by immunosequencing and related them to cytomegalovirus serostatus. Besides the first cohort of more than 650 subjects, a separate validation cohort made up of 95 to 150 different subjects was used. To predict cytomegalovirus infection status, the study combined high-throughput TCR immunosequencing, statistical association of individual TCRs with disease status, and machine learning. A later analysis re-analyzed previously published TCR beta repertoires from approximately 700 donors and added high-resolution HLA genotyping to study TCR occurrence patterns. Rather than drawing on any new phenotypic data, the later analysis identified candidate immune exposures from TCR beta sequences and the way those sequences occurred across donors. An earlier analysis of several hundred of the donors used high-throughput TCR beta sequencing to judge whether each TCR beta V gene segment behaved as functional or pseudogenic. Donor age, sex, ethnicity and CMV serostatus were collected together with the repertoire data. A later genetic analysis used genome-wide SNP genotypes for about three fifths of the 666 donors, treating that subset as a discovery cohort. All discovery cohort repertoires had been generated using a single sequencing platform. HLA typing covered class I and class II loci at four-digit resolution. The number of typed donors differed by locus: about 620-640 for A, B, C, DRB1 and DQB1; 500 to 550 for DQA1; 600 to 610 for DPA1; and some 470 for DPB1. About 5 DR-DQ haplotypes were handled as single units for association and clustering, since linkage in the cohort was strong. Across approximately 420 genotyped donors of the cohort, an average of about 240,000 unique TCR beta nucleotide sequences per donor were sequenced, and 15% to 20% of those sequences were non-productive. Results the study describes overall, beyond this receptor: In this cohort, only TCR beta chains were sequenced, and detectable features were limited by the absence of alpha or paired-chain data. Cytomegalovirus status was reported to be diagnosed by the classifier with high specificity and sensitivity in both the original and validation cohorts. A further reported finding was that TCR beta sequences accurately predicted the HLA-A and HLA-B alleles for most subjects in the first cohort. When HLA alleles, especially DR and DQ, strongly co-occurred, attributing TCR associations to individual alleles was difficult. The presence/absence analyses assumed that sequencing depth was roughly uniform across donors, and that assumption may not be true. For the cohort, immune exposure information was limited to CMV serostatus. Most TCR sequences were seen in very few donors, while some public TCRs were found in many individuals. A cluster of highly shared sequence variants was judged likely to be a technical artifact of the sequencing pipeline. An association between a missense DCLRE1C variant and V-gene and J-gene trimming of TCR beta chains was found in a later genetic analysis and replicated in an independent cohort. In a later analysis, the rate of TCR association differed among HLA loci, with DRB1 alleles having the most associated TCRs and HLA-C alleles having the fewest. In vitro tests confirmed that three of the cytomegalovirus-associated TCR beta chains recognize cytomegalovirus antigens. The authors suggested that the approach could potentially be extended to other disease states and immunological phenotypes. Because HLA typing was missing for some donors at each locus, association tests included only the typed subset. Linkage disequilibrium might explain the correlated functional status among segregating V segments, but an unknown experimental factor could not be excluded. Most CMV-associated TCR beta chains appeared to be HLA-restricted in a later analysis, and the HLA associations seemed to be driven largely by CMV exposure. Several of the top co-occurrence clusters appeared to be linked to parvovirus B19, influenza, CMV and Epstein-Barr virus, according to a later analysis. The study gave a list of 150 to 200 TCR beta chains associated with cytomegalovirus. The earlier analysis of a few hundred of the donors excluded some 16 rarely observed V segments, including chromosome 9 orphons, because counts were too low. In a later analysis, some 17,000 TCR beta sequences were associated with specific HLA alleles at a false discovery rate of 0.05. A later genetic analysis reported fewer N-insertions in productive TCRs among donors in an Asian-associated ancestry cluster than the roughly 640-donor mean. An earlier analysis of some 590 of the donors showed that most TCR beta V segments appeared in productive rearrangements either about 87% or about 30% of the time, which broadly matched IMGT annotations. Compared with equally common non-associated chains, HLA-associated TCR beta chains in a later analysis were more clonally expanded and had lower generation probabilities. Some IMGT-functional V segments, including TRBV6-2 and TRBV6-3, could not be distinguished by the 87-base-pair reads and were therefore excluded.

Libraries came from the immunoSEQ multiplex PCR assay. For the multiplex PCR, a mixture combining 60 forward primers for TCR Vbeta segments and 13 reverse primers for TCR Jbeta segments was used. Amplification of the CDR3 region of rearranged TCR beta genes was performed with a multiplex PCR assay on genomic DNA. On the Illumina HiSeq System, the amplified TCR beta libraries were sequenced as 87-base-pair reads. The authors' analysis ran thus. A later analysis tallied approximately 87 million unique TCR beta chains across the 600 to 700 repertoires, and around 10 million of those chains were shared by two or more donors. Raw reads were error-corrected and collapsed into unique sequences by a nearest-neighbor algorithm in which closely related sequences were merged to remove PCR and sequencing errors. V, D and J gene segments were assigned by aligning CDR3 sequences to IMGT reference sequences. Each retained sequence needed at least a six-nucleotide match to both a V gene segment and a J gene segment. Rearrangements were classified as productive when the CDR3 lacked stop codons and remained in frame with V and J, and all other rearrangements were classified as non-productive. CDR3 was defined by IMGT convention, running from the second conserved V-encoded cysteine to the conserved J-encoded phenylalanine. The earlier analysis of about 610 of the donors excluded any sequence lacking an unambiguous match to a single V gene segment. An earlier analysis of 587 of the donors classified V segments as functional when productive rearrangements were above 56.7% and as segregating when the standard deviation between donors was above 5%. A statistical classification framework was built for diagnosing cytomegalovirus status from the catalog of TCR beta chain sequences. In a later analysis, V and J genes were assigned by comparing TCR nucleotide sequences against IMGT/GENE-DB human TR gene sequences. A later analysis assigned CDR3 sequences and most-parsimonious VDJ recombination scenarios with the TCRdist pipeline. In a later analysis, every TCR beta chain was defined by the combination of its CDR3 amino acid sequence and its V-gene family, and reads without a unique V-gene family were dropped. In a later analysis, fewer than 600 highly shared, low-generation-probability nucleotide sequences were removed to address suspected cross-contamination and a sequencing artifact. In a later analysis, a clonal expansion index for each public chain was calculated from normalized within-repertoire ranks of inferred template counts. A later analysis computed generation probabilities with a VDJ recombination model fitted to out-of-frame rearrangements, and checked the results against IGoR. Hypergeometric tests were used in a later analysis to score TCR-TCR, TCR-HLA and TCR-CMV co-occurrence, with a repertoire-size bias correction applied to the TCR pairs. To estimate false discovery rates, a later analysis permuted the HLA or CMV assignments 20 times. A later analysis grouped co-occurring TCRs with DBSCAN, adding TCRdist sequence similarity when clustering within HLA-allele-positive subsets. For co-occurrence clustering, repertoires with fewer than 30,000 or more than 120,000 public chains were excluded, along with about five repertoires with anomalous nucleotide sharing. TCRdb holds this immuneACCESS table with in-frame rearrangements only. Some clones are missing; in checked studies, unresolved V genes explain under half, and the rest has no known cause. From that table come the V and J calls and clone size; the DNA was used to work out D and trimming. The sample table on file contains approximately 170,000 clones. In total, the top ten clones hold 0.79% of the sample.

About this clone itself: The target of this receptor is not known.

The cohort consisted of 670 or so healthy bone marrow donors. Cohort members were all nominally healthy when sampled, although unrecorded immune exposures were likely present. The donor tested CMV seropositive and was one of the 289 seropositive cohort members. A peripheral blood sample was collected from each donor, and TCR beta sequencing was performed on peripheral blood mononuclear cells. Genomic DNA extraction from the blood cell samples was performed with the Qiagen DNeasy Blood Extraction Kit. Trimming accounts for 7 bases at V and 0 bases at J, while the number of junction bases matched to no gene is 8. From its cysteine to its phenylalanine, the CDR3 spans 15 amino acids. Only the CDR3 region is kept as DNA, spanning 45 bases read in frame from base 1. The germline V gene (reference sequence) specifies MNHNY as CDR1 and SVGAGI as CDR2.

The chain is encoded by TRBV6-6 joined to TRBJ2-7; 8 central nucleotides agree with TRBD1. This receptor was identified in a woman aged 18-30 years in good health and CMV-seropositive. Input material: PBMCs. The CDR3: CASNSGGRFSYEQYF. The DNA sequence is given as TGTGCCAGCAATTCAGGGGGCCGATTCTCCTACGAGCAGTACTTC.